This T cell receptor beta chain was documented in a study of neoadjuvant anti-PD-1 for oral cavity cancer. Whole-study findings and limits: Non-responders to neoadjuvant nivolumab had significantly more clonal PBMC T cells than responders.

Trimming shortened V by 3 bases and J by 0 bases, and 11 bases separated the two germline ends. Germline V gene data show CDR1 as SGHVS and CDR2 as FNYEAQ. The length of the CDR3 is 16 residues. Most PBMC samples had around 480 ng input DNA in six replicates. Only in-frame clones appear in the TCRdb table, and some are missing; sequencing was by immunoSEQ multiplex PCR. The data contain 73,000 or so clones, about 85% of them singletons. Time point here: after neoadjuvant nivolumab, at surgical resection. Concerning this clone: The antigen remains unidentified.

The gene calls are TRBV7-6 and TRBJ2-2, with D possibly TRBD2 on 5 matching bases. The starting material was PBMCs, obtained after nivolumab (anti-PD-1) treatment. The clonotype comes from a person aged 35-80 years with oral cavity squamous cell carcinoma. The CDR3 DNA reads as TGTGCCAGCAGCTTCCCCGTGGGAGCGAACACCGGGGAGCTGTTTTTT. Protein: CASSFPVGANTGELFF.